This T cell receptor beta chain comes out of a study of response to subunit inactivated influenza vaccine. TCRdb passed the RT-PCR reads through MiXCR, listing each CDR3 protein once. The sample consists of fewer than 250,000 distinct CDR3 sequences, around 14% of them appearing once. As concerns this clonotype: No antigen is known for it.

The J segment lost 7 bases and the V segment lost 2 bases, leaving 10 bases of the junction unmatched. Germline-derived CDR1 and CDR2 are MGHRA and YSYEKL. The CDR3 has 16 residues. Study conclusions and caveats: Researchers suggested that each seasonal influenza vaccination recruits few new T cells.

The source of this sequence is a man aged 50 to 59 who received an inactivated influenza vaccine. The chain joins TRBV4-1 to TRBJ2-1; TRBD1 matches at 8 bases. Here the sequenced sample was CD8+ T cells sorted from PBMCs, taken roughly 5 days after vaccination. The CDR3 spells CASSQIRTGFVNEQFF. The CDR3 region has the DNA TGCGCCAGCAGCCAAATCCGGACAGGGTTCGTAAATGAGCAGTTCTTC.